This T cell receptor (beta chain) was captured in a study of shared clonotypes between healthy human individuals. Everyone who donated was a Caucasian adult who lived in Nashville, Tennessee. Original processing notes: Filtering of immunoSEQ junctional sequences could not match full-length read filtering. Using immunoSEQ multiplex PCR, the repertoire was profiled, and TCRdb retains in-frame clones only, with some absent. That table supplies the V and J calls and clone size; D and trimming were determined from the DNA. The profile shows over 2 million clones, 85% to 95% of them singletons. This CDR3 has 13 residues. Germline V gene data show CDR1 as SGHVS and CDR2 as FQNEAQ. Between the trimmed V and J ends, which lost 8 bases and 2 bases, there was a span of 10 bases.

The chain is built from TRBV7-8 and TRBJ1-5, with D possibly being TRBD1 (5 bases). The sample taken for sequencing was naive CD4+ T cells sorted from blood. Subset of the sample: CD45RA+ positively selected. The sequence came from a man aged 18 to 30 in good health. The CDR3 reads CASDRDGNQPQHF. The CDR3 region has the DNA TGTGCCAGCGATAGGGACGGCAATCAGCCCCAGCATTTT.